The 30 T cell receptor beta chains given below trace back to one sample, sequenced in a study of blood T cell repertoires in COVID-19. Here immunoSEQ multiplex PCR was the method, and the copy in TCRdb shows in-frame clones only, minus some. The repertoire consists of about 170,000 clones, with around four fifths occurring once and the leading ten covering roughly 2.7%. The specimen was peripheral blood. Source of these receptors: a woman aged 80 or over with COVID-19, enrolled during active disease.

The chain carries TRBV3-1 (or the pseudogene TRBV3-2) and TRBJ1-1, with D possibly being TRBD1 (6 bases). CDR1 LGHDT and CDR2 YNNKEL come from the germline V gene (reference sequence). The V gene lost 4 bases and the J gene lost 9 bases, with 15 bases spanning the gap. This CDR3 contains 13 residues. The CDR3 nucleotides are TGTGCCAGCAGCCCCCGACAGGCCTCCAAAGCTTTCTTT. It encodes CASSPRQASKAFF.

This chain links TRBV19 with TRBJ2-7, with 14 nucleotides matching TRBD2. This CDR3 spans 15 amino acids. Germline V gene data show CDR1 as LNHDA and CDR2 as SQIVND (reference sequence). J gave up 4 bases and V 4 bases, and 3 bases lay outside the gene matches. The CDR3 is CASSTGLAGGYEQYF. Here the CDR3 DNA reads TGTGCCAGTAGTACCGGACTAGCGGGAGGATACGAGCAGTACTTC.

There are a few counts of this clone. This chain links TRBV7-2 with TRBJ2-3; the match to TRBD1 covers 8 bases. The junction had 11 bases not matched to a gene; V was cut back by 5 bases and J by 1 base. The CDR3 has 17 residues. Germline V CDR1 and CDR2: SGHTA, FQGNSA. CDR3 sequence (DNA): TGTGCCAGCAGCCCTGGACAGGGCCGTGGTGGCACAGATACGCAGTATTTT. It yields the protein CASSPGQGRGGTDTQYF. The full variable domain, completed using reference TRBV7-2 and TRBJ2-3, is GAGVSQSPSNKVTEKGKDVELRCDPISGHTALYWYRQSLGQGLEFLIYFQGNSAPDKSGLPSDRFSAERTGGSVSTLTIQRTQQEDSAVYLCASSPGQGRGGTDTQYFGPGTRLTVL.

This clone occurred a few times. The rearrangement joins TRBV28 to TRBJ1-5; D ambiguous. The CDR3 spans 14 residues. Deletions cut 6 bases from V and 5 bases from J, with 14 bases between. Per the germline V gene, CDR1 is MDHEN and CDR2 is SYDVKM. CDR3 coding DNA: TGTGCCAGCAGCCCTGCAGGTTTTGATCAGCCCCAGCATTTT. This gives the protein CASSPAGFDQPQHF.

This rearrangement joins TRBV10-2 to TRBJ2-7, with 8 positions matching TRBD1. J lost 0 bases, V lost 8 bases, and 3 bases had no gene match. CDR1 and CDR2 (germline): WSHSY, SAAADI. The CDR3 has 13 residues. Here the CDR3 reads CASGGQVSYEQYF. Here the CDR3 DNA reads TGCGCCAGCGGGGGACAGGTCTCCTACGAGCAGTACTTC.

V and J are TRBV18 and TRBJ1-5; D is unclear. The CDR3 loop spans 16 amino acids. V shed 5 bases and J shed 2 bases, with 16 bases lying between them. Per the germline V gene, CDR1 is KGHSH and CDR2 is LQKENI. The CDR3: CASSFDEGSGNQPQHF. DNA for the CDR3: TGTGCCAGCTCATTTGACGAGGGTAGCGGCAATCAGCCCCAGCATTTT.

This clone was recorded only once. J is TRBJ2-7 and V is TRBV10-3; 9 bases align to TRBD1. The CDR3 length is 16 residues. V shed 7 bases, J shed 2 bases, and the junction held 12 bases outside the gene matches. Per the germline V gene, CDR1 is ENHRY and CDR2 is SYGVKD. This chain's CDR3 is CAIKRAPTGGPYEQYF. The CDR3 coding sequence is TGTGCCATCAAGCGGGCCCCGACAGGGGGGCCCTACGAGCAGTACTTC.

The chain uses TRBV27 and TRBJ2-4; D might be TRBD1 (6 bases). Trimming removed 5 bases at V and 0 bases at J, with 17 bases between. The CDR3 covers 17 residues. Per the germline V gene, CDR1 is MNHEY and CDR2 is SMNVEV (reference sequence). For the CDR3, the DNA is TGTGCCAGCAGTCCCCGACAGGTCCGACTAGCCAAAAACATTCAGTACTTC. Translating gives CASSPRQVRLAKNIQYF.

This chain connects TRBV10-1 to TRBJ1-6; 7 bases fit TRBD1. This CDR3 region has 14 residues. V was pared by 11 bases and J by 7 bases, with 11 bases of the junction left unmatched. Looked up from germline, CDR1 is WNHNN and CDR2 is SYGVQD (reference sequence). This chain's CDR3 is CACNTGTANSPLHF. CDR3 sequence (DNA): TGCGCCTGCAATACCGGGACAGCCAATTCACCCCTCCACTTT.

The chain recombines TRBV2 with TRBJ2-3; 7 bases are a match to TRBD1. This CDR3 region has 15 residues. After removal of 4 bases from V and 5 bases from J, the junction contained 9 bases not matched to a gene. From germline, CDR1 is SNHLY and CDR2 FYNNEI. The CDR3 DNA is TGTGCCAGCAGTGGGGCAGGGGGTTTTCTAGATACGCAGTATTTT. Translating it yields CASSGAGGFLDTQYF.

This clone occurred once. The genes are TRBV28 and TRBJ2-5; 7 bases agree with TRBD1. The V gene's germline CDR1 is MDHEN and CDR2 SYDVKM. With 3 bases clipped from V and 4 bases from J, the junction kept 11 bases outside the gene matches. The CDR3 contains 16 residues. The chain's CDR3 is CASSLIGTVSSETQYF. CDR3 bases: TGTGCCAGCAGTTTGATCGGGACAGTTTCATCAGAGACCCAGTACTTC.

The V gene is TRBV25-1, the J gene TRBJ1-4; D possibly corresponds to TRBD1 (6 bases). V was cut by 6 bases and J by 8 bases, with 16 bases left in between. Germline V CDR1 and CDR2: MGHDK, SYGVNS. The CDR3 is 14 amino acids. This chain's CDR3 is CASRSEGVVEKLFF. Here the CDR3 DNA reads TGTGCCAGCAGGTCTGAGGGGGTAGTGGAAAAACTGTTTTTT.

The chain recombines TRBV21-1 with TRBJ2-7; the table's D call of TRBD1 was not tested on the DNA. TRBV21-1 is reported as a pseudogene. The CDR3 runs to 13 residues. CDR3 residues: CASRKDRTYEQYF. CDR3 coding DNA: TGTGCCAGCAGAAAGGACAGGACCTACGAGCAGTACTTC.

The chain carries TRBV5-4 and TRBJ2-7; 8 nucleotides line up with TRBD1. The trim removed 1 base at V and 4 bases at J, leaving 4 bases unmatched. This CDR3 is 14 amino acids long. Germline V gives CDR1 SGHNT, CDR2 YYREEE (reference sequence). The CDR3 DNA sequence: TGTGCCAGCAGCTTGAAGGACAGGGAATACGAGCAGTACTTC. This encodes CASSLKDREYEQYF.

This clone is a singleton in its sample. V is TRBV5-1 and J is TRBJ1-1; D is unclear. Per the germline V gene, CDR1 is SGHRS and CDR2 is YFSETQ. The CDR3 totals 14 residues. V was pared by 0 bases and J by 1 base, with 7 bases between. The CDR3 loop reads CASSLVWQNTEAFF. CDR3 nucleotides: TGCGCCAGCAGCTTGGTATGGCAGAACACTGAAGCTTTCTTT.

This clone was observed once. The CDR3 reads CASRDRDFSYEQYF. CDR3 DNA sequence: TGTGCCAGCAGAGACCGGGACTTCTCCTACGAGCAGTACTTC. The V call is TRBV2, the J call TRBJ2-7, with D tentatively TRBD2 (6 bases). The germline V and J ends were trimmed by 6 bases and 0 bases, with 12 bases remaining between them. The CDR3 spans 14 residues. Germline CDR1 SNHLY, CDR2 FYNNEI.

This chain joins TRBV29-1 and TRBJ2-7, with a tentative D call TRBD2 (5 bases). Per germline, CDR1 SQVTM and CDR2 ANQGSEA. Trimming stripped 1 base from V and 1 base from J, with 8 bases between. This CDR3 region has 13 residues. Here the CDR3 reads CSVEGTDSYEQYF. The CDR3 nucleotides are TGCAGCGTTGAAGGGACTGATTCCTACGAGCAGTACTTC.

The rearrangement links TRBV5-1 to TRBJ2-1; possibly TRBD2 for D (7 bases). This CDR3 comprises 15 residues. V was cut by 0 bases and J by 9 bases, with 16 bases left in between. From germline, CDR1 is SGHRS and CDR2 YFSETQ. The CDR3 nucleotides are TGCGCCAGCAGCTTGGAACAGGGAGGGCTTACTGAGCAGTTCTTC. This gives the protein CASSLEQGGLTEQFF.

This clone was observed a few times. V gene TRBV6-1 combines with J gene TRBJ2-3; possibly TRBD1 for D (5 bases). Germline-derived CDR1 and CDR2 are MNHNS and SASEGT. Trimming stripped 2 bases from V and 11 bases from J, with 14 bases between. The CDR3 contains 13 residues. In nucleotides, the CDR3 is TGTGCCAGCAGTGAAAGGGGATGGATGGGGCAGTATTTT. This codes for CASSERGWMGQYF.

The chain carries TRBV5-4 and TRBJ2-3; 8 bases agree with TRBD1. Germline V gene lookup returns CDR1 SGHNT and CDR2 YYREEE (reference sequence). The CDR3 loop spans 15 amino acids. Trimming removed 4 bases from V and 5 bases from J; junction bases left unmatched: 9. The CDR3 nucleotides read TGTGCCAGCAGCCCAGGGGGCTCGGACTTAGATACGCAGTATTTT. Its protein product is CASSPGGSDLDTQYF.

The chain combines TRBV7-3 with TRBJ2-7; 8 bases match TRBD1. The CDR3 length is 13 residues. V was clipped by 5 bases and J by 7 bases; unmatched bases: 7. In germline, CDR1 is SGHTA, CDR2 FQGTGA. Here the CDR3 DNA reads TGTGCCAGCAGCCCCGACAGGGGTGGGGAGCAGTACTTC. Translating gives CASSPDRGGEQYF.

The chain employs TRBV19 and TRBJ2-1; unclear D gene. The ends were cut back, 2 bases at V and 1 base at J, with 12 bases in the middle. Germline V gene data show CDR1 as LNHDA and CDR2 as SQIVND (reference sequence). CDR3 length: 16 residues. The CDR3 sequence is CASSIITSSSYNEQFF. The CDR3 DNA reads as TGTGCCAGTAGTATAATAACTTCCTCGTCCTACAATGAGCAGTTCTTC.

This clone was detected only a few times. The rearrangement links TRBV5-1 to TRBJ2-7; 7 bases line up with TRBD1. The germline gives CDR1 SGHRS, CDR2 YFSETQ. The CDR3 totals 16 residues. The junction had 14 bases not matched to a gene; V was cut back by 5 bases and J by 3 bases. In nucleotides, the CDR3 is TGCGCCAGCAGTGACAGGGCCCCCCAGGGCGGCTACGAGCAGTACTTC. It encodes CASSDRAPQGGYEQYF.

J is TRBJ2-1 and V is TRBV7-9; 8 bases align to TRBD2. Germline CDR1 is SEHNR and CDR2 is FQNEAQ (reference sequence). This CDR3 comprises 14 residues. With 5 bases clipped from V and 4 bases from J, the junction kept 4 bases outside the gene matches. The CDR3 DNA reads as TGTGCCAGCAGCCTAATAGCGGGGTACAATGAGCAGTTCTTC. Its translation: CASSLIAGYNEQFF.

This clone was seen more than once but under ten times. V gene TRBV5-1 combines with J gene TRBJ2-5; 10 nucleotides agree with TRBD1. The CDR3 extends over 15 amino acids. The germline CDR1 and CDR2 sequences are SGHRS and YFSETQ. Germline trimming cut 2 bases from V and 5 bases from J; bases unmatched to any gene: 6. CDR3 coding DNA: TGCGCCAGCAGCTTCAGACAGGGGGCTATGGAGACCCAGTACTTC. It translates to CASSFRQGAMETQYF. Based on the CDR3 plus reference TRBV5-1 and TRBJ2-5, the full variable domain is KAGVTQTPRYLIKTRGQQVTLSCSPISGHRSVSWYQQTPGQGLQFLFEYFSETQRNKGNFPGRFSGRQFSNSRSEMNVSTLELGDSALYLCASSFRQGAMETQYFGPGTRLLVL.

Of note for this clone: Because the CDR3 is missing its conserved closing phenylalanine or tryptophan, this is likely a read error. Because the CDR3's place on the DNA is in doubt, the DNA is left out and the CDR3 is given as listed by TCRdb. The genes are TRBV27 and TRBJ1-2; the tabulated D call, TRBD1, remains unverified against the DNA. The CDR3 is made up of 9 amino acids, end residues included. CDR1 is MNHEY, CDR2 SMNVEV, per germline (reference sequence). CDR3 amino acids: CASSPTTTD.

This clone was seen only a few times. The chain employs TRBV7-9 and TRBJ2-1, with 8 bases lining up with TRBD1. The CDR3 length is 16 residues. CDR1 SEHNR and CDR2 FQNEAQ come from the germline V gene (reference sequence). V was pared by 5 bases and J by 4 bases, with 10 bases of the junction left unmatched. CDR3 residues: CASSRTGGVHYNEQFF. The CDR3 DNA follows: TGTGCCAGCAGCCGCACAGGGGGTGTTCATTACAATGAGCAGTTCTTC.

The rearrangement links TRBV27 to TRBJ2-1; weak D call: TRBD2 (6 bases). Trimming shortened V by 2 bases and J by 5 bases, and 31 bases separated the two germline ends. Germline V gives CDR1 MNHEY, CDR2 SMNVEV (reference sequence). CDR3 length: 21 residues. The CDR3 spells CASSLRQINTLATHTNNEQFF. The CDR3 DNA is TGTGCCAGCAGTTTACGACAAATCAACACCCTAGCGACTCATACGAACAATGAGCAGTTCTTC.

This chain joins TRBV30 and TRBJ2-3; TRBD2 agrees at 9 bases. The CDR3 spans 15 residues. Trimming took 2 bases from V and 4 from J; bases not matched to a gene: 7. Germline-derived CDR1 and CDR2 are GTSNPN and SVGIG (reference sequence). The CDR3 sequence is CAWSRGTSRADTQYF. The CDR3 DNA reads TGTGCCTGGAGTAGGGGGACTAGCCGCGCAGATACGCAGTATTTT.

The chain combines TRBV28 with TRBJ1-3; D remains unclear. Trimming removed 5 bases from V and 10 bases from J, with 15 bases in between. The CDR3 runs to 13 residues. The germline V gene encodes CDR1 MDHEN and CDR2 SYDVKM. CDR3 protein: CASSLAGISTIYF. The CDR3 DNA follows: TGTGCCAGCAGTCTAGCGGGAATTTCGACCATATATTTT. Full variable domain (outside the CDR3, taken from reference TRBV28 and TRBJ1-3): DVKVTQSSRYLVKRTGEKVFLECVQDMDHENMFWYRQDPGLGLRLIYFSYDVKMKEKGDIPEGYSVSREKKERFSLILESASTNQTSMYLCASSLAGISTIYFGEGSWLTVV.